What follows are 2 T cell receptor beta chains derived from one specimen sequenced in a study of PD-1 blockade in classical Hodgkin lymphoma. Time point in this sample: cycle 4 day 1 (C4D1), after less than 7 weeks of nivolumab. All the patients suffered relapse after autologous stem cell transplantation, and brentuximab vedotin exposure differed. Negative selection with magnetic separation was used to purify CD4+ T cells from thawed PBMCs. Using immunoSEQ multiplex PCR, the repertoire was profiled, and TCRdb retains in-frame clones only, with some absent. The sample carries 15,000 to 20,000 clones, roughly 80% recorded once. Sequenced here: CD4+ T cells from blood, sampled before the fourth cycle of nivolumab. The receptor source for this set is a human donor with classical Hodgkin lymphoma.

This clone counts as medium-sized (0.01 to 0.1%). This chain links TRBV11-2 with TRBJ1-2; TRBD1 matches 8 bases. The trim removed 2 bases at V and 2 bases at J, leaving 4 bases unmatched. The CDR3 is 15 residues long. The germline V gene has CDR1 SGHAT and CDR2 FQNNGV. CDR3 DNA: TGTGCCAGCAGCTTAACGACAGGGGACAACTATGGCTACACCTTC. Protein: CASSLTTGDNYGYTF.

This clone was found once. This rearrangement joins TRBV9 to TRBJ1-1; tentative D call: TRBD1 (5 bases). There are 14 residues in the CDR3. The V gene lost 0 bases and the J gene lost 5 bases, with 11 bases spanning the gap. Germline V gene data show CDR1 as SGDLS and CDR2 as YYNGEE. In DNA, the CDR3 is TGTGCCAGCAGCGTAGGGGGCGCGGGTACTGAAGCTTTCTTT. It codes for CASSVGGAGTEAFF.